The sequence of this TCR beta chain was determined in a study of identical twins. V was shortened by 5 bases and J by 4 bases, with 14 bases between the two germline ends. The CDR3 runs 14 residues. Germline CDR1 and CDR2: PRHDT and FYEKMQ (reference sequence). Each cDNA held unique molecular identifiers, and template switching gave it a universal primer site. Via MiXCR, TCRdb re-called the 5' RACE reads, giving one row per CDR3 protein. Here the sample spans some 760,000 distinct CDR3 sequences, about 18% being singletons. There were only healthy Caucasians among the donors. These sequences were also reported in another study, on T cells expressing NK-cell markers. That work states: TCR beta repertoires came from sorted CD3+CD56+NKG2C+, CD3+CD56+NKG2C- and CD3+CD56-NKG2C+ T cells.

The chain couples TRBV13 to TRBJ1-2; no firm D call. Material: PBMCs. The TCR was taken from a woman aged 18-35 years in good health. Here the CDR3 DNA reads TGTGCCAGCAGCCCCCCTCGCAGGACCTATGGCTACACCTTC. Its protein is CASSPPRRTYGYTF.